Sequencing of this TCR beta chain was carried out in a study of blood T cells in healthy people across ages. As concerns this clonotype: What it recognizes is unknown.

Sample-barcoded 5' priming and a J-beta primer mix drove a second PCR of about 7 to 12 cycles. Every sample gave at least 2.5 million paired-end reads containing CDR3. Each CDR3 protein gets one entry after TCRdb re-called the 5' RACE reads with MiXCR. The table includes 1.5 million to 2 million distinct CDR3 sequences, just under 50% detected once. Study observations and caveats: Per million T cells, the diversity of TCR beta decreased roughly linearly as age advanced. Naive and antigen-experienced cells could not be conclusively compared, given unsorted PBMCs.

Sequenced: blood. The sequence came from a woman aged 40 to 50 in good health.

The CDR3 region is CASSADRRGRYEQYF. Written as DNA, the CDR3 is TGTGCCAGCAGTGCCGACAGGAGGGGAAGGTACGAGCAGTACTTC. The J gene is TRBJ2-4, the V gene TRBV2; D is tentatively TRBD1 or TRBD2 (6 bases each). The DNA end favors TRBJ2-7, so the J call may be wrong. The CDR3 runs 15 residues. CDR1 is SNHLY and CDR2 is FYNNEI in the germline V gene.